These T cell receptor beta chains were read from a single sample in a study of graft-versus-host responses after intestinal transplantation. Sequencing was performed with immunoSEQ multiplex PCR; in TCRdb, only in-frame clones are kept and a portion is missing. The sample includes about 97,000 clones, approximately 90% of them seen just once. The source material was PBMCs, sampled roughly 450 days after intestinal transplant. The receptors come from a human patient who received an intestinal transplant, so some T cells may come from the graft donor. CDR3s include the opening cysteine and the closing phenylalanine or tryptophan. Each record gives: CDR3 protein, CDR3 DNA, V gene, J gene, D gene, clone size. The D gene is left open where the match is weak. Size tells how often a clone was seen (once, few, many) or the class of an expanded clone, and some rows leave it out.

CDR3 protein: CASHKGGKGQPQHF
CDR3 DNA: TGTGCCAGCCATAAGGGGGGGAAGGGTCAGCCCCAGCATTTT
V gene: TRBV6-1
J gene: TRBJ1-5
D gene: .
clone size: .

CDR3 protein: CASTHRRAGGYTF
CDR3 DNA: TGTGCCAGCACCCACAGACGGGCGGGGGGCTACACCTTC
V gene: TRBV6-5
J gene: TRBJ1-2
D gene: .
clone size: once

CDR3 protein: CASSEIFGRGGFGYTF
CDR3 DNA: TGTGCCAGCAGTGAAATTTTCGGCAGGGGGGGTTTTGGCTACACCTTC
V gene: TRBV6-1
J gene: TRBJ1-2
D gene: TRBD1
clone size: .

CDR3 protein: CASSDSAGQPQHF
CDR3 DNA: TGTGCCAGCAGTGACAGCGCGGGGCAGCCCCAGCATTTT
V gene: TRBV6-4
J gene: TRBJ1-5
D gene: .
clone size: .

CDR3 protein: CASSGEQYF
CDR3 DNA: TGCGCCAGCAGCGGCGAGCAGTACTTC
V gene: TRBV5-1
J gene: TRBJ2-7
D gene: .
clone size: .

CDR3 protein: CASSLGPGRGGPLHF
CDR3 DNA: TGCGCCAGCAGCTTGGGACCCGGACGGGGTGGACCCCTCCACTTT
V gene: TRBV5-1
J gene: TRBJ1-6
D gene: .
clone size: once

CDR3 protein: CSASAGQYNEQFF
CDR3 DNA: TGCAGCGCTTCGGCGGGACAATACAATGAGCAGTTCTTC
V gene: TRBV29-1
J gene: TRBJ2-1
D gene: .
clone size: .

CDR3 protein: CASSQGKGASYEQYF
CDR3 DNA: TGCGCCAGCAGCCAAGGTAAGGGGGCCTCCTACGAGCAGTACTTC
V gene: TRBV4-1
J gene: TRBJ2-7
D gene: TRBD1
clone size: .

CDR3 protein: CSANLDTQYF
CDR3 DNA: TGCAGCGCGAACTTAGATACGCAGTATTTT
V gene: TRBV29-1
J gene: TRBJ2-3
D gene: .
clone size: .

CDR3 protein: CASRTGEVAEAFF
CDR3 DNA: TGTGCCAGCAGGACAGGGGAGGTGGCTGAAGCTTTCTTT
V gene: TRBV6-5
J gene: TRBJ1-1
D gene: TRBD1
clone size: .